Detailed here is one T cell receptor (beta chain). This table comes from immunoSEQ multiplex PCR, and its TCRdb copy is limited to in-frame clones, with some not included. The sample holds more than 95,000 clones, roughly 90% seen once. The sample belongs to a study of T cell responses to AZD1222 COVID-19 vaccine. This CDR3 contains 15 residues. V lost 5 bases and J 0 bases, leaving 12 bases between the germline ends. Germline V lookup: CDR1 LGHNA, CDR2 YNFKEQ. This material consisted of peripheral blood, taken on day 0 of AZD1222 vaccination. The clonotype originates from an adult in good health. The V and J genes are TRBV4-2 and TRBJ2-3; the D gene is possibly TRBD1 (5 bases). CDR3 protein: CASSYPSGSTDTQYF. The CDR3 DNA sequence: TGTGCCAGCAGCTACCCTTCAGGGAGCACAGATACGCAGTATTTT.